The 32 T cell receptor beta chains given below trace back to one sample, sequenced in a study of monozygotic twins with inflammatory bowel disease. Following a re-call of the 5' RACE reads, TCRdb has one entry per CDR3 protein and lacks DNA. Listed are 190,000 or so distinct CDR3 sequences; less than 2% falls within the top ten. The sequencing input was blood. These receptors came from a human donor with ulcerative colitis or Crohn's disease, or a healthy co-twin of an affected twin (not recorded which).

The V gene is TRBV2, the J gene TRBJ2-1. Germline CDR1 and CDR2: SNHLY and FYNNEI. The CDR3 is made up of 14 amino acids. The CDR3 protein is CASSRGSVVNEQFF.

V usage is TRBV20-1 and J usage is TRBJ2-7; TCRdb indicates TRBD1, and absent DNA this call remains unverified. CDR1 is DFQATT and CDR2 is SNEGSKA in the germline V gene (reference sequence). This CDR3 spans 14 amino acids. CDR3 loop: CSASGTPISYEQYF.

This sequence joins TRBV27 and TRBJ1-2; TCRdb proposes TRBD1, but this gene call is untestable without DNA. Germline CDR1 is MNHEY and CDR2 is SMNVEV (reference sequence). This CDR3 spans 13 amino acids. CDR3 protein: CATTTGANYGYTF.

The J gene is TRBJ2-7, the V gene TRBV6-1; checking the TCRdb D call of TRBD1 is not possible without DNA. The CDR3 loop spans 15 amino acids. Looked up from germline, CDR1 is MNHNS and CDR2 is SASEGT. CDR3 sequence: CASRPDGEPVYEQYF.

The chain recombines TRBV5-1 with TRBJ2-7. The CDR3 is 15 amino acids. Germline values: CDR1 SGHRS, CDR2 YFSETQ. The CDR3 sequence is CASSFLSGSSYEQYF.

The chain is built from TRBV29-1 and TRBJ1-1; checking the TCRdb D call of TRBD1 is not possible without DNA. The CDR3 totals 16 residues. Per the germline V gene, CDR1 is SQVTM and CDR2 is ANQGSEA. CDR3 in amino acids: CSVVQGHPFMNTEAFF.

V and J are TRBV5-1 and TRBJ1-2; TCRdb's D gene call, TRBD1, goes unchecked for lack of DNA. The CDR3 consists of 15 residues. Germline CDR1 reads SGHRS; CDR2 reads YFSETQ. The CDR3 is CASSLDGKTNYGYTF.

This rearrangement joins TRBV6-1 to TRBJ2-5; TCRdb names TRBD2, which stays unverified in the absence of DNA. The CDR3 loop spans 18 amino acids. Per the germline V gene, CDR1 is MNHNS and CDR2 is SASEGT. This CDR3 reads CASIPQGRLGKAQETQYF.

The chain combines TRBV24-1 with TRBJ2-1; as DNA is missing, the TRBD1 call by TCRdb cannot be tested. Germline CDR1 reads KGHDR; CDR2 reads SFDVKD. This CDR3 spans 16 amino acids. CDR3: CATSDPGTETYNEQFF.

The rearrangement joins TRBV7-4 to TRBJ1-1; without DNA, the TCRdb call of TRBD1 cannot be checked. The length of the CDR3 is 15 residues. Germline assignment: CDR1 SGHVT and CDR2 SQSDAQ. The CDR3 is CASSFHRDTNTEAFF.

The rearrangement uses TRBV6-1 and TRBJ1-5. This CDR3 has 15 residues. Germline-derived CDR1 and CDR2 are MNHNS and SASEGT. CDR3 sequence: CASSEGRVSNQPQHF.

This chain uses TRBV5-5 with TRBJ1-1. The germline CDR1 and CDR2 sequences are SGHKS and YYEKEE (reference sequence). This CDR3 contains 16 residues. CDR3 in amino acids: CASSPRRGESNTEAFF.

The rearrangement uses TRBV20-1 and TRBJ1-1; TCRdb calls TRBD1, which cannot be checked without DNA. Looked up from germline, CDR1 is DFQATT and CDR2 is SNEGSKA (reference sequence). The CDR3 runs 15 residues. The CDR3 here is CSAREGRMGHTEAFF.

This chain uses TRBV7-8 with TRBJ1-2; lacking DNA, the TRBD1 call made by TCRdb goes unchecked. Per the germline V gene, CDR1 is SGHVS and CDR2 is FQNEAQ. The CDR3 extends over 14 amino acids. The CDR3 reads CASSSFEGPRGYTF.

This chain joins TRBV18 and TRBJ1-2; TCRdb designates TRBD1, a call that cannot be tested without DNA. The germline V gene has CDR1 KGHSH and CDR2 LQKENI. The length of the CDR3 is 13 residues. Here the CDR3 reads CASSPDRDYGYTF. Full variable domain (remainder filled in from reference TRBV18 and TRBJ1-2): NAGVMQNPRHLVRRRGQEARLRCSPMKGHSHVYWYRQLPEEGLKFMVYLQKENIIDESGMPKERFSAEFPKEGPSILRIQQVVRGDSAAYFCASSPDRDYGYTFGSGTRLTVV.

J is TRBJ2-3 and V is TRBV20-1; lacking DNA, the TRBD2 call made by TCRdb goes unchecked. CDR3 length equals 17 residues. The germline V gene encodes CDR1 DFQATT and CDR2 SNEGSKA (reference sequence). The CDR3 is CSASPPRLAGSTDTQYF.

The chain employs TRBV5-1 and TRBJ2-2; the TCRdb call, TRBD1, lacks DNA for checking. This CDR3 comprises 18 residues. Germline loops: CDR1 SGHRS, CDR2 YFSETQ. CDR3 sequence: CASSFGTIAGGYTGELFF. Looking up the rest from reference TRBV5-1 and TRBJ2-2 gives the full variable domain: KAGVTQTPRYLIKTRGQQVTLSCSPISGHRSVSWYQQTPGQGLQFLFEYFSETQRNKGNFPGRFSGRQFSNSRSEMNVSTLELGDSALYLCASSFGTIAGGYTGELFFGEGSRLTVL.

The CDR3: CSAMTALNYGYTF. This chain joins TRBV20-1 and TRBJ1-2. This CDR3 spans 13 amino acids. CDR1 DFQATT and CDR2 SNEGSKA come from the germline V gene (reference sequence).

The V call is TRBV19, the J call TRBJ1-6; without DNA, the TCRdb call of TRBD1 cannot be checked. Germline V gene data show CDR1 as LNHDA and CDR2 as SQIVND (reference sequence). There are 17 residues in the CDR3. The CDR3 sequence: CASTLDGVPGVNSPLHF. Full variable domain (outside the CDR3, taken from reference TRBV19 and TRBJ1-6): DGGITQSPKYLFRKEGQNVTLSCEQNLNHDAMYWYRQDPGQGLRLIYYSQIVNDFQKGDIAEGYSVSREKKESFPLTVTSAQKNPTAFYLCASTLDGVPGVNSPLHFGNGTRLTVT.

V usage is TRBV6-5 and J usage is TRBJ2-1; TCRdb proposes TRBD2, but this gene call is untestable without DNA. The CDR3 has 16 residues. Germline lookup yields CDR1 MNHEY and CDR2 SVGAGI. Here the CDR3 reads CASSYSGRGARNEQFF.

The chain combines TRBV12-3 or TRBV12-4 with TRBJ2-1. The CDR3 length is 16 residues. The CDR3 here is CASSQIGVLLYNEQFF.

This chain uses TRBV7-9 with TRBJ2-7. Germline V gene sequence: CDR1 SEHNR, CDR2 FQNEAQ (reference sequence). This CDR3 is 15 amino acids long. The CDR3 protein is CASRSDLLGSYEQYF. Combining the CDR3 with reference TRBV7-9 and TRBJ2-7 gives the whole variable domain DTGVSQNPRHKITKRGQNVTFRCDPISEHNRLYWYRQTLGQGPEFLTYFQNEAQLEKSRLLSDRFSAERPKGSFSTLEIQRTEQGDSAMYLCASRSDLLGSYEQYFGPGTRLTVT.

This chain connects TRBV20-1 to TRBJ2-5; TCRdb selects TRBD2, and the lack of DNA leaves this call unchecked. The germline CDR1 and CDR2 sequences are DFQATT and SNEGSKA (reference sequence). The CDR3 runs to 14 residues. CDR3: CSASSLGYQETQYF.

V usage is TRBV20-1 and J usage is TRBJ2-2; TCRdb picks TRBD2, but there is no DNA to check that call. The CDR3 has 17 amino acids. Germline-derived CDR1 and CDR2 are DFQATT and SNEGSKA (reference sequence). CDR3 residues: CSARDPGLAGGSGELFF.

The CDR3 is CASSSAGGGVYNEQFF. This rearrangement joins TRBV7-3 to TRBJ2-1; TCRdb lists TRBD2, though no DNA is available to test this call. Germline loops: CDR1 SGHTA, CDR2 FQGTGA. CDR3 length: 16 amino acids.

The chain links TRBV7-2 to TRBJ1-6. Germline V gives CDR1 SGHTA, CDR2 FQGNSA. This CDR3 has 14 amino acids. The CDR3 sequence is CASSLRGSSSPLHF.

The CDR3 here is CASSRVARNTEAFF. The V and J genes are TRBV12-3 or TRBV12-4 and TRBJ1-1. The CDR3 has 14 amino acids.

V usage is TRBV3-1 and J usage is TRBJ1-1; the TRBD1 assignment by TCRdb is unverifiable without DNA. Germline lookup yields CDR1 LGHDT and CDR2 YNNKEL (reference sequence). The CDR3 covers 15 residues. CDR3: CASSQVGGSGTEAFF. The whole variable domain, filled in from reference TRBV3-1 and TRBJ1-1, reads DTAVSQTPKYLVTQMGNDKSIKCEQNLGHDTMYWYKQDSKKFLKIMFSYNNKELIINETVPNRFSPKSPDKAHLNLHINSLELGDSAVYFCASSQVGGSGTEAFFGQGTRLTVV.

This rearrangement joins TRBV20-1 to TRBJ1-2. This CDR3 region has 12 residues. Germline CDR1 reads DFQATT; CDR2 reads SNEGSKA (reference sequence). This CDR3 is CSARDGIYGYTF.

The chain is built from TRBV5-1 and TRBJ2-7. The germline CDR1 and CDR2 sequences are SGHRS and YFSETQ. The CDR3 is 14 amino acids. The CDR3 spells CASSFGGSSYEQYF.

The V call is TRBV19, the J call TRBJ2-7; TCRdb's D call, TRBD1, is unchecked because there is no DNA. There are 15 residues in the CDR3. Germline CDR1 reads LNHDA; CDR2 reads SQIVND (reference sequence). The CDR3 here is CASSIGSGTAYEQYF.

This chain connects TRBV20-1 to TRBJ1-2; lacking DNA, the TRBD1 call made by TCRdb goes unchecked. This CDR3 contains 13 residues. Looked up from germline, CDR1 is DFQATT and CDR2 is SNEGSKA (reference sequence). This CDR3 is CSASQGQSYGYTF.